The rows below give T cell receptor beta chains drawn from one sample of a study of shared clonotypes between healthy human individuals. Clones were read by immunoSEQ multiplex PCR, and TCRdb kept only the in-frame ones, dropping some. The data contain approximately 1.5 million clones, 98% of them seen just once; the ten biggest clones take up approximately 0.4%. The sample was naive CD4+ T cells sorted from blood. The receptors derive from a man aged 25 to 40 in good health. Both conserved end residues are part of each CDR3. Fields, in order: CDR3 protein, CDR3 DNA, J gene, clone size, V gene, D gene. D genes are given only for firm matches. Clone sizes are given selectively: once, few, many, or a class where the clone is expanded.

CDR3 protein: CASGRDRNYQPQHF; CDR3 DNA: TGTGCCAGCGGTCGGGACAGGAATTATCAGCCCCAGCATTTT; J gene: TRBJ1-5; clone size: -; V gene: TRBV6-6; D gene: TRBD1
CDR3 protein: CASSQEGARSSYNEQFF; CDR3 DNA: TGCGCCAGCAGCCAAGAAGGGGCCCGCAGCTCCTACAATGAGCAGTTCTTC; J gene: TRBJ2-1; clone size: -; V gene: TRBV4-1; D gene: -
CDR3 protein: CASSPLLFGGNNEQFF; CDR3 DNA: TGTGCCAGCAGCCCCCTCCTATTCGGCGGGAACAATGAGCAGTTCTTC; J gene: TRBJ2-1; clone size: once; V gene: TRBV5-4; D gene: -
CDR3 protein: CASSDFESYEQYF; CDR3 DNA: TGCGCCAGCAGTGATTTTGAATCCTACGAGCAGTACTTC; J gene: TRBJ2-7; clone size: -; V gene: TRBV10-1; D gene: -
CDR3 protein: CASSPTSGTIVRADTQYF; CDR3 DNA: TGCGCCAGCAGCCCCACTAGCGGGACAATCGTTCGGGCAGATACGCAGTATTTT; J gene: TRBJ2-3; clone size: -; V gene: TRBV5-1; D gene: TRBD2
CDR3 protein: CASSIEGARSTDTQYF; CDR3 DNA: TGTGCCAGTAGTATAGAAGGGGCCAGAAGCACAGATACGCAGTATTTT; J gene: TRBJ2-3; clone size: -; V gene: TRBV19; D gene: -
CDR3 protein: CASSRTSGSNEQFF; CDR3 DNA: TGTGCCAGCAGCCGGACTAGCGGGAGCAATGAGCAGTTCTTC; J gene: TRBJ2-1; clone size: -; V gene: TRBV14; D gene: TRBD2
CDR3 protein: CASSLRQPSSYNEQFF; CDR3 DNA: TGTGCCAGCAGCTTAAGACAGCCAAGCTCCTACAATGAGCAGTTCTTC; J gene: TRBJ2-1; clone size: -; V gene: TRBV7-8; D gene: -
CDR3 protein: CASSYSSQGPRYGYTF; CDR3 DNA: TGTGCCAGCAGTTACTCGAGTCAGGGGCCTAGGTATGGCTACACCTTC; J gene: TRBJ1-2; clone size: -; V gene: TRBV6-5; D gene: -
CDR3 protein: CASSLEVQGHEQYF; CDR3 DNA: TGTGCCAGCAGCTTAGAGGTGCAGGGCCACGAGCAGTACTTC; J gene: TRBJ2-7; clone size: -; V gene: TRBV7-9; D gene: -
CDR3 protein: CASSYRAGGRDEQYF; CDR3 DNA: TGTGCCAGCAGTTACCGGGCAGGGGGCCGCGACGAGCAGTACTTC; J gene: TRBJ2-7; clone size: -; V gene: TRBV6-5; D gene: TRBD1
CDR3 protein: CASSLDGNTIYF; CDR3 DNA: TGCGCCAGCAGCTTGGACGGAAACACCATATATTTT; J gene: TRBJ1-3; clone size: -; V gene: TRBV5-1; D gene: -
CDR3 protein: CASRGTSLSGYTF; CDR3 DNA: TGTGCCAGCAGAGGGACGTCCCTATCGGGCTACACCTTC; J gene: TRBJ1-2; clone size: -; V gene: TRBV27; D gene: -
CDR3 protein: CASSLTEVRGQPQHF; CDR3 DNA: TGCGCCAGCAGCCTCACGGAGGTTAGAGGTCAGCCCCAGCATTTT; J gene: TRBJ1-5; clone size: -; V gene: TRBV4-1; D gene: -